Here is one T cell receptor beta chain with its context. This entry is derived from a study of blood T cell repertoires in COVID-19. The V end was cut by 0 bases, the J end by 4 bases, with 10 bases between. CDR3 size: 14 residues. Germline CDR1 and CDR2: SGHKS and YYEKEE (reference sequence). This table comes from immunoSEQ multiplex PCR, and its TCRdb copy is limited to in-frame clones, with some not included. The data show a few hundred thousand clones, 80% to 90% seen once. The chain employs TRBV5-5 and TRBJ2-5; D may be TRBD1 (5 bases). The sequencing input was peripheral blood. The receptor was isolated from a man aged 30 to 39 with acute or convalescent COVID-19. CDR3 nucleotides: TGTGCCAGCAGCTTGGAAGCAGGGCCAGAGACCCAGTACTTC. Translated, it gives CASSLEAGPETQYF.